A single sample is the source of the 30 T cell receptor beta chains below, sequenced in a study of beta chain features in type 1 diabetes. Study outcomes and limitations: Type 1 diabetes patients had moderately but significantly shorter TCRB CDR3s in all four CD4+ subsets.

Sequencing targeted expressed TCRB transcripts, as all isolated RNA had been reverse transcribed. The assay was immunoSEQ multiplex PCR, and TCRdb's table has in-frame clones only and misses some. The sample includes over 200,000 clones, around 9.9% of them seen just once. No cognate antigen is known for these TCRs. The specimen was naive CD4+ T cells from blood. These receptors came from a man aged 25-45 years with type 1 diabetes.

The chain carries TRBV5-1 and TRBJ1-2; 9 nucleotides match TRBD1. The germline CDR1 and CDR2 sequences are SGHRS and YFSETQ. With 4 bases clipped from V and 6 bases from J, the junction kept 4 bases outside the gene matches. This CDR3 has 13 amino acids. CDR3 in DNA: TGCGCCAGCAGCCCAGGGACAGGGAATGGCTACACCTTC. Protein product: CASSPGTGNGYTF. The entire variable domain, with the rest obtained from reference TRBV5-1 and TRBJ1-2, is as follows: KAGVTQTPRYLIKTRGQQVTLSCSPISGHRSVSWYQQTPGQGLQFLFEYFSETQRNKGNFPGRFSGRQFSNSRSEMNVSTLELGDSALYLCASSPGTGNGYTFGSGTRLTVV.

This clone has only a few counts. The rearrangement links TRBV6-1 to TRBJ1-1; tentative D call: TRBD1 (6 bases). Germline loops: CDR1 MNHNS, CDR2 SASEGT. This CDR3 has 14 amino acids. The ends were cut back, 5 bases at V and 3 bases at J, with 13 bases in the middle. CDR3 in amino acids: CASSRGTTDTEAFF. CDR3 nucleotide sequence: TGTGCCAGCAGTCGTGGGACAACAGACACTGAAGCTTTCTTT.

This clone was recorded a few times. The chain links TRBV19 to TRBJ1-1; D gene unclear. Trimming removed 3 bases from V and 1 base from J, with 6 bases in between. The CDR3 contains 13 residues. CDR1 is LNHDA and CDR2 is SQIVND in the germline V gene (reference sequence). CDR3: CASSISRNTEAFF. CDR3 coding DNA: TGTGCCAGTAGTATCTCTAGGAACACTGAAGCTTTCTTT.

DNA of the CDR3: TGCAGCGTCGGGGATACGCAGTATTTT. It encodes CSVGDTQYF. The V and J genes are TRBV29-1 and TRBJ2-3; no firm D call. The length of the CDR3 is 9 residues. Germline V CDR1 and CDR2: SQVTM, ANQGSEA. V was trimmed by 6 bases and J by 6 bases, leaving 4 bases between them.

This clone was recorded a few times. The DNA of the CDR3 is TGTGCCTGGAGTTGGAGAGACACCGGGGAGCTGTTTTTT. This sequence encodes CAWSWRDTGELFF. The chain carries TRBV30 and TRBJ2-2; D is undetermined. The V gene's germline CDR1 is GTSNPN and CDR2 SVGIG (reference sequence). V lost 2 bases to trimming and J lost 3 bases, with 7 bases between them. This CDR3 has 13 amino acids.

This clone was found a few times. The chain recombines TRBV28 with TRBJ2-7, with 12 bases lining up with TRBD2. The ends lost 4 bases at V and 2 bases at J; junction bases unmatched: 3. This CDR3 spans 15 amino acids. Germline CDR1 MDHEN, CDR2 SYDVKM. The CDR3 DNA is TGTGCCAGCAGTTCCTCTAGCGGGGGGGCCTACGAGCAGTACTTC. Its protein is CASSSSSGGAYEQYF. Filled out from reference TRBV28 and TRBJ2-7, the complete variable domain reads DVKVTQSSRYLVKRTGEKVFLECVQDMDHENMFWYRQDPGLGLRLIYFSYDVKMKEKGDIPEGYSVSREKKERFSLILESASTNQTSMYLCASSSSSGGAYEQYFGPGTRLTVT.

This clone was seen a few times. The chain is built from TRBV4-2 and TRBJ2-3; D not resolved. The CDR3 has 15 residues. The V gene's germline CDR1 is LGHNA and CDR2 YNFKEQ. V was pared by 3 bases and J by 0 bases, with 10 bases between. This chain's CDR3 is CASSQTGKSTDTQYF. As DNA, the CDR3 is TGTGCCAGCAGCCAGACGGGTAAAAGCACAGATACGCAGTATTTT.

This chain uses TRBV18 with TRBJ1-2; 7 bases map to TRBD1. The CDR3 has 14 amino acids. Trimming at V came to 3 bases and at J to 5 bases, leaving 6 bases not matched to a gene. CDR1 is KGHSH and CDR2 is LQKENI in the germline V gene. CDR3 region: CASSPGQNQYGYTF. The CDR3 DNA reads as TGTGCCAGCTCACCGGGACAGAACCAGTATGGCTACACCTTC.

V is TRBV4-1 and J is TRBJ2-7; D gene ambiguous. Between the trimmed V and J ends, which lost 3 bases and 6 bases, there was a span of 15 bases. This CDR3 spans 14 amino acids. From germline, CDR1 is MGHRA and CDR2 YSYEKL. This CDR3 reads CASSQPPKSGEQYF. CDR3 DNA: TGCGCCAGCAGCCAGCCGCCGAAGAGTGGCGAGCAGTACTTC.

This rearrangement joins TRBV29-1 to TRBJ2-3; D might be TRBD2 (6 bases). V was trimmed by 1 base and J by 5 bases, leaving 13 bases between them. The CDR3 is 14 amino acids. Germline V lookup: CDR1 SQVTM, CDR2 ANQGSEA. The CDR3 DNA reads as TGCAGCGTTGAAGGAGGGACTCGGGTAGATACGCAGTATTTT. It yields the protein CSVEGGTRVDTQYF.

This clone was detected only a few times. Distinct nucleotide sequences in the sample also encode this CDR3. This sequence joins TRBV2 and TRBJ1-1, with a possible D match to TRBD1 (5 bases). Germline V gene data show CDR1 as SNHLY and CDR2 as FYNNEI. The CDR3 sequence is 13 residues long. V gave up 1 base and J gave up 3 bases, with 6 bases separating them. CDR3 coding DNA: TGTGCCAGCAGTGAAGGGGGCGACACTGAAGCTTTCTTT. This translates into CASSEGGDTEAFF.

This clone has just a few counts. At the DNA level, this CDR3 is encoded by other sequences in the same sample as well. The gene calls are TRBV7-9 and TRBJ2-7; the D gene is possibly TRBD1 (5 bases). The V end lost 5 bases, the J end lost 4 bases, and 9 bases lay between the germline ends. The CDR3 runs to 12 residues. Germline assignment: CDR1 SEHNR and CDR2 FQNEAQ (reference sequence). As DNA, the CDR3 is TGTGCCAGCAGCCGCCAGGGTTACGAGCAGTACTTC. Translation gives CASSRQGYEQYF. The entire variable domain, with the rest obtained from reference TRBV7-9 and TRBJ2-7, is as follows: DTGVSQNPRHKITKRGQNVTFRCDPISEHNRLYWYRQTLGQGPEFLTYFQNEAQLEKSRLLSDRFSAERPKGSFSTLEIQRTEQGDSAMYLCASSRQGYEQYFGPGTRLTVT.

This chain uses TRBV5-1 with TRBJ1-1; D is unresolved. Trimming removed 0 bases at V and 7 bases at J, with 10 bases between. Germline CDR1 SGHRS, CDR2 YFSETQ. The CDR3 consists of 13 residues. This chain's CDR3 is CASSLVSPSEAFF. In nucleotides, the CDR3 is TGCGCCAGCAGCTTGGTCAGTCCCAGTGAAGCTTTCTTT.

This rearrangement joins TRBV5-6 to TRBJ2-7; 7 nucleotides align to TRBD1. This CDR3 spans 15 amino acids. Germline V gives CDR1 SGHDT, CDR2 YYEEEE. V lost 4 bases to trimming and J lost 5 bases; unmatched junction nucleotides: 12. As DNA, the CDR3 is TGTGCCAGCAGCACCAAGGGACAGCTGTACCACGAGCAGTACTTC. This sequence encodes CASSTKGQLYHEQYF.

In its sample, this clone was seen a few times. This chain connects TRBV11-2 to TRBJ2-1; D gene unclear. This CDR3 has 10 amino acids. The V end was cut by 9 bases, the J end by 8 bases, with 8 bases between. CDR1 and CDR2 (germline): SGHAT, FQNNGV. CDR3 nucleotides: TGTGCCAGGCTCGTAGATGAGCAGTTCTTC. Its translation is CARLVDEQFF.

This clone occurred a few times. This chain connects TRBV11-2 to TRBJ2-1; D ambiguous. Trimming removed 7 bases at V and 3 bases at J, with 16 bases between. This CDR3 comprises 15 residues. CDR1 is SGHAT and CDR2 is FQNNGV in the germline V gene. In DNA form, the CDR3 reads TGTGCCAGCACCGGCCGGCGGAGAAACTACAATGAGCAGTTCTTC. Encoded protein: CASTGRRRNYNEQFF.

This clone was seen a few times. At the DNA level, this CDR3 is encoded by other sequences in the same sample as well. In DNA, the CDR3 is TGTGCCAGCAGTCCTGGCACAGATACGCAGTATTTT. Translated: CASSPGTDTQYF. The rearrangement uses TRBV2 and TRBJ2-3, with D uncertain. CDR3 length: 12 amino acids. Germline V gene lookup returns CDR1 SNHLY and CDR2 FYNNEI. Trimming removed 5 bases from V and 1 base from J, with 4 bases in between.

The rearrangement joins TRBV19 to TRBJ2-3, with D maybe TRBD2 (6 bases). This CDR3 is 14 amino acids long. Trimming took off 0 bases at V and 7 bases at J, with 11 bases between the two ends. The germline V gene has CDR1 LNHDA and CDR2 SQIVND (reference sequence). CDR3 sequence reads: CASSIDLASHTQYF. Written as DNA, the CDR3 is TGTGCCAGTAGTATAGACCTAGCGAGTCATACGCAGTATTTT.

The V gene is TRBV28, the J gene TRBJ1-2, with D uncertain. CDR1 MDHEN and CDR2 SYDVKM come from the germline V gene. With 2 bases removed from V and 8 bases from J, the gap between germline ends came to 6 bases. The CDR3 runs 11 residues. CDR3 coding DNA: TGTGCCAGCAGTTTAGGGCGCGGCTACACCTTC. Its translation: CASSLGRGYTF.

A few counts support this clone. This rearrangement joins TRBV9 to TRBJ1-6; D gene unclear. V lost 3 bases and J 7 bases, leaving 14 bases between the germline ends. The germline gives CDR1 SGDLS, CDR2 YYNGEE. The CDR3 contains 15 residues. CDR3 sequence reads: CASSELVAPNSPLHF. CDR3 DNA: TGTGCCAGCAGCGAATTGGTCGCGCCAAATTCACCCCTCCACTTT. Variable domain in full (rest from reference TRBV9 and TRBJ1-6): DSGVTQTPKHLITATGQRVTLRCSPRSGDLSVYWYQQSLDQGLQFLIQYYNGEERAKGNILERFSAQQFPDLHSELNLSSLELGDSALYFCASSELVAPNSPLHFGNGTRLTVT.

J is TRBJ2-2 and V is TRBV28, with 9 bases identical to TRBD1. The length of the CDR3 is 16 residues. The germline gives CDR1 MDHEN, CDR2 SYDVKM. Germline trimming cut 5 bases from V and 5 bases from J; bases unmatched to any gene: 9. The CDR3 DNA sequence: TGTGCCAGCAGTCTAGAGGGACAGGGAAGGACCGGGGAGCTGTTTTTT. Protein sequence: CASSLEGQGRTGELFF.

The chain is built from TRBV5-1 and TRBJ1-1, with a weak D call TRBD1 (5 bases). With 0 bases removed from V and 2 bases from J, the gap between germline ends came to 8 bases. Germline V CDR1 and CDR2: SGHRS, YFSETQ. This CDR3 is 14 amino acids long. This CDR3 reads CASSLEGPNTEAFF. The DNA for the CDR3 is TGCGCCAGCAGCTTGGAGGGGCCCAACACTGAAGCTTTCTTT. Using reference TRBV5-1 and TRBJ1-1 for the parts outside the CDR3, the full variable domain is KAGVTQTPRYLIKTRGQQVTLSCSPISGHRSVSWYQQTPGQGLQFLFEYFSETQRNKGNFPGRFSGRQFSNSRSEMNVSTLELGDSALYLCASSLEGPNTEAFFGQGTRLTVV.

This clone was seen a few times. The V gene is TRBV28, the J gene TRBJ1-1; a weak D match, TRBD1 (5 bases). Germline CDR1 reads MDHEN; CDR2 reads SYDVKM. The ends were cut back, 5 bases at V and 1 base at J, with 11 bases in the middle. There are 14 residues in the CDR3. The CDR3 protein is CASSEDTTNTEAFF. The CDR3 nucleotides are TGTGCCAGCAGTGAGGACACAACGAACACTGAAGCTTTCTTT.

Of note for this clone: The same CDR3 arises from other DNA sequences in this sample as well. The rearrangement uses TRBV18 and TRBJ2-7; 7 positions match TRBD1. Unmatched junction bases numbered 2, after V lost 3 bases and J lost 3 bases. The CDR3 has 13 amino acids. Germline V CDR1 and CDR2: KGHSH, LQKENI. CDR3 DNA: TGTGCCAGCTCACCCGGGACAGACTACGAGCAGTACTTC. Translating gives CASSPGTDYEQYF.

The chain recombines TRBV7-3 with TRBJ2-2; TRBD2 is a possible D gene (6 bases). The ends were cut back, 1 base at V and 1 base at J, with 7 bases in the middle. The germline V gene has CDR1 SGHTA and CDR2 FQGTGA. The CDR3 spans 15 residues. The CDR3 sequence: CASSLSGVNTGELFF. CDR3 sequence (DNA): TGTGCCAGCAGCTTAAGCGGGGTGAACACCGGGGAGCTGTTTTTT. Full variable domain (rest looked up from reference TRBV7-3 and TRBJ2-2): GAGVSQTPSNKVTEKGKYVELRCDPISGHTALYWYRQSLGQGPEFLIYFQGTGAADDSGLPNDRFFAVRPEGSVSTLKIQRTERGDSAVYLCASSLSGVNTGELFFGEGSRLTVL.

Only a few counts were recorded for this clone. The V call is TRBV6-1, the J call TRBJ1-2; 9 nucleotides match TRBD1. The V gene end was trimmed by 6 bases and the J gene end by 3 bases; junction bases not matched to a gene: 5. CDR3 length equals 14 residues. The germline CDR1 and CDR2 sequences are MNHNS and SASEGT. CDR3 amino acids: CASSRDREDYGYTF. CDR3 DNA sequence: TGTGCCAGCAGCCGGGACAGGGAGGACTATGGCTACACCTTC.

This chain joins TRBV9 and TRBJ1-1; possible D gene TRBD1, 5 bases. V was pared by 4 bases and J by 8 bases, with 18 bases between. This CDR3 contains 14 residues. Per germline, CDR1 SGDLS and CDR2 YYNGEE. CDR3 nucleotide sequence: TGTGCCAGCAGCTTTACCGGACACGTTGACGAAGCTTTCTTT. Translation gives CASSFTGHVDEAFF.

V and J are TRBV7-3 and TRBJ1-2; the match to TRBD1 covers 8 bases. V was pared by 2 bases and J by 8 bases, with 4 bases of the junction left unmatched. Germline V gene sequence: CDR1 SGHTA, CDR2 FQGTGA. The CDR3 has 13 residues. The CDR3 here is CASSLASGGGYTF. The CDR3 DNA follows: TGTGCCAGCAGCTTAGCGTCAGGGGGCGGCTACACCTTC.

V is TRBV13 and J is TRBJ2-7, with 8 bases fitting TRBD1. Germline V gene lookup returns CDR1 PRHDT and CDR2 FYEKMQ (reference sequence). The CDR3 sequence is 13 residues long. The J segment lost 5 bases and the V segment lost 10 bases, leaving 10 bases of the junction unmatched. The CDR3 reads CATKRTGSNEQYF. The CDR3 bases are TGTGCCACCAAGCGGACAGGGTCCAACGAGCAGTACTTC.

This clone was seen a handful of times. The chain couples TRBV7-2 to TRBJ2-7; weak D call: TRBD1 (7 bases). The germline V and J ends were trimmed by 2 bases and 5 bases, with 16 bases remaining between them. The CDR3 sequence is 15 residues long. Germline CDR1 is SGHTA and CDR2 is FQGNSA. The CDR3: CASSLYRGGLDEQYF. CDR3 nucleotide sequence: TGTGCCAGCAGCTTATACAGGGGAGGCCTCGACGAGCAGTACTTC.